One and the same sample provided the 8 T cell receptor beta chains below, sequenced in a study of tumor-infiltrating lymphocytes in primary liver carcinoma. The source of the blood RNA was unsorted whole blood, and germline DNA was extracted as well. TCR beta cDNA was prepared out of around 460 ng total RNA by means of a constant-region primer. Three nested multiplex PCR rounds, a slightly modified ARM-PCR method, built the TCR beta libraries. TRBV1-TRBV30 forward primers paired with a C-beta reverse primer were used in the first two PCR rounds, which ran approximately 10 cycles each. In TCRdb, the multiplex PCR reads were re-called with MiXCR into one record per CDR3 protein. The data contain about 310,000 distinct CDR3 sequences, approximately 60% of them singletons. Sequenced input: peripheral blood. These receptors all come from a man between 35 and 55 years old with primary liver carcinoma and hepatitis B virus infection.

On this clonotype: This may stem from a read error, because a much larger clone lies one nucleotide away. The CDR3 is CAGNPGGLLETQYF. In DNA form, the CDR3 reads TGTGCCGGCAACCCTGGGGGGCTCCTAGAGACCCAGTACTTC. The V gene is TRBV6-2 or TRBV6-3, the J gene TRBJ2-5; D assignment may be TRBD1 or TRBD2 (6 bases each). The germline CDR1 and CDR2 sequences are MNHEY and SVGEGT. The V gene lost 11 bases and the J gene lost 4 bases, with 20 bases spanning the gap. The CDR3 is 14 residues long.

Concerning this clonotype itself: With a much larger clone just one base away, this may be a read error. Because the CDR3 is missing its conserved closing phenylalanine or tryptophan, this is likely a read error. The rearrangement uses TRBV5-5 and TRBJ1-1; perhaps TRBD1 as D (6 bases). The CDR3 loop spans 13 amino acids. The germline V and J ends were trimmed by 1 base and 9 bases, with 13 bases remaining between them. The germline CDR1 and CDR2 sequences are SGHKS and YYEKEE (reference sequence). The CDR3 DNA is TGTGCCAGCAGCTTGCTCGGACAGTTGAAAGCTTTCTCT. It codes for CASSLLGQLKAFS.

As for this clonotype: Since a much larger clone is just one base distant, this may be a read error. V gene TRBV29-1 combines with J gene TRBJ2-1; possibly TRBD1 for D (5 bases). Per germline, CDR1 SQVTM and CDR2 ANQGSEA. This CDR3 region has 11 residues. CDR3 in amino acids: CSVGGYNEEFF. The CDR3 region has the DNA TGCAGCGTTGGGGGCTACAATGAGGAGTTCTTC.

This chain joins TRBV5-6 and TRBJ2-1; weak D call: TRBD2 (5 bases). The CDR3 has 13 residues. Germline-derived CDR1 and CDR2 are SGHDT and YYEEEE. Trimming pared 2 bases from V and 16 bases from J, leaving 19 bases between. CDR3 coding DNA: TGTGCCAGCAGCTTCGAGGGATACAATGAGCGATTCTTC. Its protein is CASSFEGYNERFF.

Remarks on this clonotype: This sequence may be a read error, since a much larger clone differs from it by one base. The chain links TRBV6-1 to TRBJ2-3; D assignment may be TRBD1 or TRBD2 (6 bases each). This CDR3 comprises 15 residues. Germline lookup yields CDR1 MNHNS and CDR2 SASEGT. For the CDR3, the DNA is TGTACCAGCAGTTTGGAGAGGGGGGCGGGAGATACGCAGTATTTT. This codes for CTSSLERGAGDTQYF.

Regarding this clonotype: This may be a read error, as it is one base from a much larger clone. The chain is built from TRBV6-6 and TRBJ2-5; D gene uncertain. The J call may be incorrect, as the DNA end agrees better with TRBJ2-7. This CDR3 comprises 13 residues. Per germline, CDR1 MNHNY and CDR2 SVGAGI (reference sequence). DNA of the CDR3: TGTGACAGCAGCTCCGAGAGCTCCTACGAGCAGTACTTC. Translation gives CDSSSESSYEQYF.

V is TRBV28 and J is TRBJ2-7, with 12 nucleotides matching TRBD1. V dropped 6 bases and J dropped 10; count of bases not matched to a gene: 16. CDR1 is MDHEN and CDR2 is SYDVKM in the germline V gene. This CDR3 contains 16 residues. The CDR3 sequence is CASSLPGQGAQGEQYF. The CDR3 nucleotides are TGTGCCAGCAGCCTTCCGGGACAGGGGGCGCAAGGCGAACAGTACTTC.

This sequence joins TRBV6-1 and TRBJ1-6; 8 nucleotides align to TRBD1. CDR1 is MNHNS and CDR2 is SASEGT in the germline V gene. The CDR3 consists of 15 residues. V trimming: 3 bases; J trimming: 8 bases; junction bases outside the gene matches: 6. The DNA of the CDR3 is TGTGCCAGCAGTGAGGGGACAGGAGGAGATTCACCCCTCCACTTT. Amino acids: CASSEGTGGDSPLHF.